This TCR beta chain emerged from a study of T cell clonotyping in hematopoietic cell transplantation. Sequencing used immunoSEQ multiplex PCR; TCRdb keeps in-frame clones, though not all of them. The repertoire holds about 6,000 clones, 75% to 85% seen once, with more than 35% in the top ten. The V gene lost 5 bases and the J gene lost 7 bases, with 15 bases spanning the gap. The CDR3 covers 14 residues. Germline V gene lookup returns CDR1 LGHNA and CDR2 YNFKEQ. Study observations and caveats: Recipient TCR diversity dropped after transplant; expanded clonotypes rose from day 30 to 180. Higher Inverse Simpson Index values in graft donor and pretransplant recipient predicted broader posttransplant TCR diversity. Without cell sorting, CD4 versus CD8 contributions remain unresolved.

With regard to this clone: Its antigen remains unidentified.

The sequencing here drew on peripheral blood mononuclear cells, taken 180 days after allogeneic stem cell transplant. The chain uses TRBV4-2 and TRBJ1-5, with unresolved D. The sequence was obtained from a male patient aged 70 to 85 who had an allogeneic stem cell transplant from an unrelated donor, so T cells may come from the graft donor. Some clones in this sample may be carry-over from other donors' samples. DNA for the CDR3: TGTGCCAGCAGCTCAACGGAACGGGGACAGCCCCAGCATTTT. It translates to CASSSTERGQPQHF.